These T cell receptor beta chains were read from a single sample in a study of Tregs in tolerant kidney transplant recipients. This table comes from immunoSEQ multiplex PCR, and its TCRdb copy is limited to in-frame clones, with some not included. The top ten clones hold around 0.61% of a sample with about 240,000 clones, 84% of them seen once. Material for sequencing was CD4+ T cells from blood. The receptors shown here come from a human donor in good health. CDR3s include the opening cysteine and the closing phenylalanine or tryptophan. Fields, in order: V gene, D gene, J gene, clone size, CDR3 DNA, CDR3 protein. The D gene is left open where the match is weak. The listing skips clone size in some rows; elsewhere it reads once, few, many or a size class.

>TRBV28|.|TRBJ2-2|.
TGTGCCAGCAATCCGGCTTGGGCGAACACCGGGGAGCTGTTTTTT
CASNPAWANTGELFF
>TRBV6-6|TRBD1|TRBJ2-7|few
TGTGCCAGCAGTCCCGTCTCGGGACAGGGTGGCTACGAGCAGTACTTC
CASSPVSGQGGYEQYF
>TRBV27|TRBD1|TRBJ2-1|.
TGTGCCAGCAAACTGGGACAGGTAGACAATGAGCAGTTCTTC
CASKLGQVDNEQFF
>TRBV6-5|TRBD2|TRBJ2-7|.
TGTGCCAGCAGCCGTATAGCGGGAGAAACCTACGAGCAGTACTTC
CASSRIAGETYEQYF
>TRBV18|.|TRBJ2-5|.
TGTGCCAGCTCACCAGTGCTGGGACCGCAAGAGACCCAGTACTTC
CASSPVLGPQETQYF
>TRBV7-2|TRBD1|TRBJ2-7|once
TGTGCCAGCAGCCCCGGGAAGGGCGCCAGGGGGCCCTACGAGCAGTACTTC
CASSPGKGARGPYEQYF
>TRBV20-1|.|TRBJ2-7|.
TGCAGTGCTATATCCTCCTACGAGCAGTACTTC
CSAISSYEQYF
>TRBV6-1|.|TRBJ2-7|.
TGTGCCAGCACCTTAGTAGACGGCTACGAGCAGTACTTC
CASTLVDGYEQYF
>TRBV5-4|.|TRBJ2-1|.
TGTGCCAGCAGCTTGAAAGGGTCTACTAGGAATGAGCAGTTCTTC
CASSLKGSTRNEQFF
>TRBV5-1|TRBD2|TRBJ2-3|.
TGCGCCAGCAGCTCTGCCCTACTAGCGGGAGCCGGCACAGATACGCAGTATTTT
CASSSALLAGAGTDTQYF
>TRBV15|TRBD1|TRBJ1-2|.
TGTGCCACCAGCAGGGACGACAGGGCGATTCGACTTTATGGCTACACCTTC
CATSRDDRAIRLYGYTF
>TRBV30|TRBD1|TRBJ1-1|.
TGTGCCTGGAGTGTAGGGGCTTCGAGCGGGACAGCTAGGGGAGCTTTCTTT
CAWSVGASSGTARGAFF
>TRBV18|.|TRBJ1-1|.
TGTGCCAGCTCACCAATTTCACGAGGACAGAGCGTTTTTATGAGCACTGAAGCTTTCTTT
CASSPISRGQSVFMSTEAFF
>TRBV23-1|.|TRBJ1-1|.
TGCGCCAGCAAACACACGACGGGCTTCGCTGAAGCTTTCTTT
CASKHTTGFAEAFF
>TRBV19|TRBD2|TRBJ2-7|once
TGTGCCAGTAGAGGACTAGCGGGATCCACCTACGAGCAGTACTTC
CASRGLAGSTYEQYF
>TRBV18|.|TRBJ2-7|.
TGTGCCAGCTCACCACCTAGCTACGAGCAGTACTTC
CASSPPSYEQYF
>TRBV30|TRBD2|TRBJ2-3|.
TGTGCCTGGATAATGCGGGAGGCGGCGTATACGCAGTATTTT
CAWIMREAAYTQYF
>TRBV10-1|.|TRBJ2-1|.
TGCGCCAGCAGTCCGGGGTGGTCCTACAATGAGCAGTTCTTC
CASSPGWSYNEQFF
>TRBV18|TRBD2|TRBJ2-3|.
TGTGCCAGCTCACAATCTAGCGGGAGAGACACAGATACGCAGTATTTT
CASSQSSGRDTDTQYF
>TRBV28|.|TRBJ2-1|.
TGTGCCAGCAGTTCGACCGGAACGAGCTCCTACAATGAGCAGTTCTTC
CASSSTGTSSYNEQFF
>TRBV29-1|.|TRBJ2-7|.
TGCAGCGCTGTCAGCAGGGCTACCTACGAGCAGTACTTC
CSAVSRATYEQYF
>TRBV30|.|TRBJ1-5|.
TGTGCCTGGAGGGGCGGGCCAGACTTTTATAGCAATCAGCCCCAGCATTTT
CAWRGGPDFYSNQPQHF
>TRBV7-3|.|TRBJ1-1|.
TGTGCCAGCAGTAAGGGGTCGGACACTGAAGCTTTCTTT
CASSKGSDTEAFF
>TRBV5-1|.|TRBJ1-6|.
TGCGCCAGCACCCTGGCGGGGGGAGGTAATTCACCCCTCCACTTT
CASTLAGGGNSPLHF
>TRBV20-1|.|TRBJ2-7|.
TGCAGTGCTAGGCCCGCCTACGAGCAGTACTTC
CSARPAYEQYF
>TRBV18|TRBD2|TRBJ2-1|.
TGTGCCAGCTCACCGTTCACTAGCGGGGGGGCCGATGAGCAGTTCTTC
CASSPFTSGGADEQFF
>TRBV9|.|TRBJ2-3|.
TGTGCCAGCAGCGCCACGGGACCCGGGCAGGATACGCAGTATTTT
CASSATGPGQDTQYF
>TRBV6-5|TRBD1|TRBJ1-1|once
TGTGCCAGCAGTTACCGAGACAGGGATGCTGAAGCTTTCTTT
CASSYRDRDAEAFF
>TRBV7-6|TRBD1|TRBJ2-7|.
TGTGCCAGCAGCCCCGGGGACAGGGAAGGCTACGAGCAGTACTTC
CASSPGDREGYEQYF
>TRBV6-1|.|TRBJ2-1|.
TGTGCCAGCAGTGAAGCTGCAGGGACTCGGGGTGAGCAGTTCTTC
CASSEAAGTRGEQFF
>TRBV18|.|TRBJ2-7|.
TGTGCCAGCTCACCCCCGGAAGGGACCTCCTACGAGCAGTACTTC
CASSPPEGTSYEQYF
>TRBV19|.|TRBJ1-5|.
TGTGCCAGTAGTATAGTTAGGGGGGAGGGCAATCAGCCCCAGCATTTT
CASSIVRGEGNQPQHF
>TRBV25-1|.|TRBJ2-6|.
TGTGCCAGCAGTGTGGGGGGCGGTACCTCTGGGGCCAACGTCCTGACTTTC
CASSVGGGTSGANVLTF
>TRBV19|TRBD1|TRBJ1-5|.
TGTGCCAGTAGTATGACAGGGGATAGCAATCAGCCCCAGCATTTT
CASSMTGDSNQPQHF
>TRBV10-2|.|TRBJ1-1|few
TGCGCCAGCAGCCCAACAGGAGGGAGTGAAGCTTTCTTT
CASSPTGGSEAFF
>TRBV18|TRBD2|TRBJ2-5|.
TGTGCCAGCTCACCGGGACTAGCGGGTGGACAAGAGACCCAGTACTTC
CASSPGLAGGQETQYF
>TRBV19|.|TRBJ1-2|once
TGTGCCAGTACCGCTCGGGCGGCGGGGGAGTCTCGGGGCTACACCTTC
CASTARAAGESRGYTF
>TRBV6-1|.|TRBJ1-2|.
TGTGCCGCGTCGATGTACGGGGCGTCCTACTATGGCTACACCTTC
CAASMYGASYYGYTF
>TRBV25-1|.|TRBJ1-4|few
TGTGCCAGCAGTGGGGACTCTTTGGGTGTTGAAAAACTGTTTTTT
CASSGDSLGVEKLFF
>TRBV7-2|TRBD1|TRBJ2-7|once
TGTGCCAGCAGCCTACGAGGTAGGACAGGGGATAACGAGCAGTACTTC
CASSLRGRTGDNEQYF
>TRBV5-1|.|TRBJ2-7|.
TGCGCCAGCAGCTTGGGGAGACAGGACTCCTACGAGCAGTACTTC
CASSLGRQDSYEQYF
>TRBV5-1|TRBD2|TRBJ2-1|.
TGCGCCAGCAGTAACCCGACTAAACCTTTGCGGGAGGGCCCCTACAATGAGCAGTTCTTC
CASSNPTKPLREGPYNEQFF
>TRBV6-5|TRBD1|TRBJ2-2|.
TGTGCCAGCACCCTCGGAAGGGGGCCCGGCGGGGAGCTGTTTTTT
CASTLGRGPGGELFF
>TRBV11-3|TRBD1|TRBJ2-3|.
TGTGCCAGCAGCCTGGGGAACAGGGGGATCACAGATACGCAGTATTTT
CASSLGNRGITDTQYF
>TRBV5-1|.|TRBJ2-2|.
TGCGCCAGCAGCTTCGACAGATTGAACACCGGGGAGCTGTTTTTT
CASSFDRLNTGELFF
>TRBV19|.|TRBJ1-1|.
TGTGCCAGTAGTATTACCGGGGGAACTGAAGCTTTCTTT
CASSITGGTEAFF
>TRBV5-6|.|TRBJ1-2|.
TGTGCCAGCAGCCTGAGTAACTATGGCTACACCTTC
CASSLSNYGYTF
>TRBV27|.|TRBJ1-1|.
TGTGCCAGCAGTTCTAGACAGATAAACACTGAAGCTTTCTTT
CASSSRQINTEAFF
>TRBV6-1|.|TRBJ1-4|.
TGTGCCAGCAGTTTCTTGGCAGGGGATGAAAAACTGTTTTTT
CASSFLAGDEKLFF
>TRBV19|TRBD1|TRBJ1-2|few
TGTGCCAGTAGTGACTCTTACTTTCTGACAGGGGGCGATGGCTACACCTTC
CASSDSYFLTGGDGYTF
>TRBV6-1|TRBD1|TRBJ2-3|.
TGTGCCAGTACCAAGGACAGGGGAAAAGATACGCAGTATTTT
CASTKDRGKDTQYF
>TRBV4-1|.|TRBJ2-3|.
TGCGCCAGCAGCCAAGCCGATACGCAGTATTTT
CASSQADTQYF
>TRBV6-1|.|TRBJ2-7|.
TGTGCCATCAGTGATAACAGACCCAACAGGGAGAGAGCCTACGAGCAGTACTTC
CAISDNRPNRERAYEQYF
>TRBV21-1|.|TRBJ1-5|.
TGTGCCAGCAGCAACCCCCCTGTCCGCCTGCCTTGGCCCAGCAATCAGCCCCAGCATTTT
CASSNPPVRLPWPSNQPQHF
>TRBV5-5|.|TRBJ1-3|.
TGTGCCAGCAGCCCTTTGGTGGGCTCTGGAAACACCATATATTTT
CASSPLVGSGNTIYF
>TRBV4-1|TRBD1|TRBJ2-7|.
TGCGCCAGCAGCCATAGACCCGGGACAGGGGTCTACGAGCAGTACTTC
CASSHRPGTGVYEQYF
>TRBV19|.|TRBJ1-2|.
TGTGCCAGTACCCCATCGGAGGGGTATGGCTACACCTTC
CASTPSEGYGYTF